The 10 T cell receptor beta chains given below trace back to one sample, sequenced in a study of blood T cell repertoires in COVID-19. Measured with immunoSEQ multiplex PCR; TCRdb has only the in-frame clones, and not every one. The sample shows roughly 50,000 clones, approximately 84% of them seen only once. Source material: peripheral blood. These TCRs come from a human donor in a cohort sampled during active COVID-19.

V gene TRBV5-1 combines with J gene TRBJ2-3; TRBD2 aligns across 11 bases. The CDR3 is 17 amino acids. From germline, CDR1 is SGHRS and CDR2 YFSETQ. The J segment lost 1 base and the V segment lost 1 base, leaving 5 bases of the junction unmatched. The chain's CDR3 is CASSLPLAGDGTDTQYF. The CDR3, as DNA: TGCGCCAGCAGCTTGCCACTAGCGGGAGATGGCACAGATACGCAGTATTTT.

This chain uses TRBV28 with TRBJ1-2; unclear D gene. Per the germline V gene, CDR1 is MDHEN and CDR2 is SYDVKM. Trimming stripped 8 bases from V and 1 base from J, with 11 bases between. CDR3 size: 13 residues. The CDR3 nucleotides read TGTGCCAGCGGGCAACAGTTTAACTATGGCTACACCTTC. Translation gives CASGQQFNYGYTF.

This chain uses TRBV5-1 with TRBJ2-3; D gene ambiguous. This CDR3 region has 14 residues. V lost 0 bases and J lost 2, with 7 bases in between. Germline V CDR1 and CDR2: SGHRS, YFSETQ. As DNA, the CDR3 is TGCGCCAGCAGCTTGGTGCCAGTCACAGATACGCAGTATTTT. Protein product: CASSLVPVTDTQYF.

The genes are TRBV5-1 and TRBJ1-1; a weak D match, TRBD1 (5 bases). Trimming took off 5 bases at V and 0 bases at J, with 11 bases between the two ends. The V gene's germline CDR1 is SGHRS and CDR2 YFSETQ. CDR3 length: 14 residues. As DNA, the CDR3 is TGCGCCAGCAGGCGGGACGGAATGAACACTGAAGCTTTCTTT. Its translation: CASRRDGMNTEAFF.

The V gene is TRBV5-1, the J gene TRBJ1-1; 7 nucleotides line up with TRBD1. The V gene end was trimmed by 4 bases and the J gene end by 2 bases; junction bases not matched to a gene: 8. This CDR3 is built from 15 residues. From germline, CDR1 is SGHRS and CDR2 YFSETQ. The CDR3 is CASSPWGQTNTEAFF. CDR3 coding DNA: TGCGCCAGCAGCCCGTGGGGACAGACCAACACTGAAGCTTTCTTT.

The gene calls are TRBV4-1 and TRBJ2-7; 14 nucleotides line up with TRBD2. The ends lost 1 base at V and 6 bases at J; junction bases unmatched: 5. Germline V gene lookup returns CDR1 MGHRA and CDR2 YSYEKL. The length of the CDR3 is 16 residues. The CDR3 bases are TGCGCCAGCAGCCAAGCTCTGACTAGCGGGAGGGTCGAGCAGTACTTC. Encoded protein: CASSQALTSGRVEQYF.

The CDR3 DNA is TGCAGCGTTGGACAGAATTTAAGGGAAAAACTGTTTTTT. Its translation is CSVGQNLREKLFF. J is TRBJ1-4 and V is TRBV29-1, with a weak D call TRBD1 (5 bases). Germline V gene data show CDR1 as SQVTM and CDR2 as ANQGSEA. The CDR3 has 13 amino acids. Between the trimmed V and J ends, which lost 4 bases and 8 bases, there was a span of 14 bases.

The gene calls are TRBV18 and TRBJ2-1; 10 bases align to TRBD1. Germline V gene data show CDR1 as KGHSH and CDR2 as LQKENI. V was pared by 5 bases and J by 5 bases, with 6 bases of the junction left unmatched. The CDR3 contains 15 residues. CDR3 nucleotides: TGTGCCAGCTCATCCTTGGGACAGGGGAACAATGAGCAGTTCTTC. Amino acid sequence: CASSSLGQGNNEQFF.

This chain joins TRBV18 and TRBJ2-2, with D hard to call. The CDR3 is made up of 15 amino acids. In germline, CDR1 is KGHSH, CDR2 LQKENI. The ends were cut back, 2 bases at V and 1 base at J, with 8 bases in the middle. The CDR3 region is CASSPTRMNTGELFF. CDR3 coding DNA: TGTGCCAGCTCACCAACGCGGATGAACACCGGGGAGCTGTTTTTT.

J is TRBJ1-4 and V is TRBV28; no clear D gene. V was clipped by 3 bases and J by 3 bases, with 8 bases between them. CDR1 is MDHEN and CDR2 is SYDVKM in the germline V gene. CDR3 size: 14 residues. The CDR3 region has the DNA TGTGCCAGCAGTTTCGGTCTAGCTAATGAAAAACTGTTTTTT. Translating it yields CASSFGLANEKLFF.